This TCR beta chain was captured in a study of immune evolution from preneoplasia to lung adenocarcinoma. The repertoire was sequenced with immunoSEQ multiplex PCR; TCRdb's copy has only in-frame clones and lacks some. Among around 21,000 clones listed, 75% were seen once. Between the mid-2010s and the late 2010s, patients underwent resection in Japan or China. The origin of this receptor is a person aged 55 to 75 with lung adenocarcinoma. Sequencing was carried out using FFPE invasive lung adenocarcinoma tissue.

CDR3 nucleotides: TGTGCCAGCAGCCAGACAGGGGAAGAGGGCTATGGCTACACCTTC. Protein: CASSQTGEEGYGYTF. The chain recombines TRBV7-9 with TRBJ1-2, with 8 bases matching TRBD1. Trimming at V came to 5 bases and at J to 4 bases, leaving 9 bases not matched to a gene. Germline V gives CDR1 SEHNR, CDR2 FQNEAQ (reference sequence). This CDR3 is 15 amino acids long.